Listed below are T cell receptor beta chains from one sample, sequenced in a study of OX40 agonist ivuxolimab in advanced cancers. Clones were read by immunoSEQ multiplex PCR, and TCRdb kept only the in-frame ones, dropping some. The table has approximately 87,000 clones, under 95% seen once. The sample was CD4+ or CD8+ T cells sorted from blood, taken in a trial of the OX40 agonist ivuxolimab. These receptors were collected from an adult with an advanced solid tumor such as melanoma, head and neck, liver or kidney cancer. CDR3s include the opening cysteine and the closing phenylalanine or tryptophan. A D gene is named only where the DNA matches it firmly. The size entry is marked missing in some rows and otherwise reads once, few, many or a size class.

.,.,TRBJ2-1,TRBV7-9,TGTGCCAGCAGCTTAGATGTGTCCTACAATGAGCAGTTCTTC,CASSLDVSYNEQFF
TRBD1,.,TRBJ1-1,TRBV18,TGTGCCAGCTCACCGTCGACAGGGGTCACTGAAGCTTTCTTT,CASSPSTGVTEAFF
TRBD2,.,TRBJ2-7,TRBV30,TGTGCCTGGAGCCCCGGGACTAGCGGCTCCTACGAGCAGTACTTC,CAWSPGTSGSYEQYF
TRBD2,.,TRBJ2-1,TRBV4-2,TGTGCCAGCAGCCAAGCGGGCGGGAGGGCCCTTTTGATCTTC,CASSQAGGRALLIF
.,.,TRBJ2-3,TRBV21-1,TGTGCCAGCAGCAAAGGGCTCCACACAGATACGCAGTATTTT,CASSKGLHTDTQYF
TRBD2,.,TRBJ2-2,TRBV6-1,TGTGCCAGCAGTGCCTACTTAGCGGGAGGGCCCGACACCGGGGAGCTGTTTTTT,CASSAYLAGGPDTGELFF
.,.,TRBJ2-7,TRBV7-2,TGTGCCAGCAGCTTTCAGGGGGGAACATCCTACGAGCAGTACTTC,CASSFQGGTSYEQYF
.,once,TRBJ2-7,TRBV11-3,TGTGCCAGCATGGGGGACGGGACCTACGAGCAGTACTTC,CASMGDGTYEQYF
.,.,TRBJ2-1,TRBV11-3,TGTGCCAGCAGCTTCAGCGGAAGCTCCTACAATGAGCAGTTCTTC,CASSFSGSSYNEQFF
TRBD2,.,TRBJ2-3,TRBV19,TGTGCCAGTAGTATAACTAGCGCCAGCACAGATACGCAGTATTTT,CASSITSASTDTQYF
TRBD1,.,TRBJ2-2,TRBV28,TGTGCCAGCAGTCGATTTGGGACAGATGACACCGGGGAGCTGTTTTTT,CASSRFGTDDTGELFF
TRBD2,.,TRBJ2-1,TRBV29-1,TGCAGCGGAGCGGGAGATAACAATGAGCAGTTCTTC,CSGAGDNNEQFF